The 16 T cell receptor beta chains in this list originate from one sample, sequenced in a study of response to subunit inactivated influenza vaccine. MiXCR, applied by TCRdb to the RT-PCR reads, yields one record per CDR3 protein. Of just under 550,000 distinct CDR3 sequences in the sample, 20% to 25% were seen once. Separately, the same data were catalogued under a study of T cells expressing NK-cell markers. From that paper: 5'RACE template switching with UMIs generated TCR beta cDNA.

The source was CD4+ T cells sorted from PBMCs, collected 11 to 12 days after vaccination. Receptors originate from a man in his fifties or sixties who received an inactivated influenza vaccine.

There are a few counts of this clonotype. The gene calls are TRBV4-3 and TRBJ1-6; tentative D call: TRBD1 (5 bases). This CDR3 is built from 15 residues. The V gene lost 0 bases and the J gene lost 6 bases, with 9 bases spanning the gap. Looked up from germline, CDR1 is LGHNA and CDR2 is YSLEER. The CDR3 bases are TGCGCCAGCAGCCAAGAAGGGACTAGTAATTCACCCCTCCACTTT. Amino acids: CASSQEGTSNSPLHF.

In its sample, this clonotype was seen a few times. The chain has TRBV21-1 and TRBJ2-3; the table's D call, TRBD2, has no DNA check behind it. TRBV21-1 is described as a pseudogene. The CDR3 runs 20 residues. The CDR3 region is CASSERAVGLAGENTDTQYF. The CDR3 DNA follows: TGTGCCAGCAGCGAAAGGGCGGTGGGACTAGCGGGGGAGAACACAGATACGCAGTATTTT.

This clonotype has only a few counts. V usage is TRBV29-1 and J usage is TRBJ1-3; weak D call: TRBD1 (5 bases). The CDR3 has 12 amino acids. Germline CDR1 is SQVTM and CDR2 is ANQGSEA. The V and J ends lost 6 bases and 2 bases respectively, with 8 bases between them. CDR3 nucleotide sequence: TGCAGCGTCGGGGGGACTGGAAACACCATATATTTT. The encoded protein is CSVGGTGNTIYF.

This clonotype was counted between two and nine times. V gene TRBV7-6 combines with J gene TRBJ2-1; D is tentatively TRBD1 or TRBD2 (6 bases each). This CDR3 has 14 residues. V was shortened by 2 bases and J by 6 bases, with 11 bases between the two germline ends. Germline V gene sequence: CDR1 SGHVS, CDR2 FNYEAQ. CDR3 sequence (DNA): TGTGCCAGCAGCTTAACAGGGAGGATCAATGAGCAGTTCTTC. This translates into CASSLTGRINEQFF. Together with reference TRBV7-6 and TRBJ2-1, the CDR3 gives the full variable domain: GAGVSQSPRYKVTKRGQDVALRCDPISGHVSLYWYRQALGQGPEFLTYFNYEAQQDKSGLPNDRFSAERPEGSISTLTIQRTEQRDSAMYRCASSLTGRINEQFFGPGTRLTVL.

CDR3 sequence reads: CSARVLAGGYNEQFF. CDR3 nucleotides: TGCAGTGCTAGGGTACTAGCGGGAGGTTACAATGAGCAGTTCTTC. V is TRBV20-1 and J is TRBJ2-1; 12 positions agree with TRBD2. Trimming removed 3 bases from V and 4 bases from J; junction bases left unmatched: 4. The CDR3 totals 15 residues. Germline V gene data show CDR1 as DFQATT and CDR2 as SNEGSKA (reference sequence).

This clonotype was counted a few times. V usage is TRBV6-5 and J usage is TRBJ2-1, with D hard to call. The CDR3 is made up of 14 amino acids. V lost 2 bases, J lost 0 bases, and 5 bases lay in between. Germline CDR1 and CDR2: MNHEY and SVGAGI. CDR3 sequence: CASSYGSSYNEQFF. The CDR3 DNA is TGTGCCAGCAGTTACGGTAGCTCCTACAATGAGCAGTTCTTC.

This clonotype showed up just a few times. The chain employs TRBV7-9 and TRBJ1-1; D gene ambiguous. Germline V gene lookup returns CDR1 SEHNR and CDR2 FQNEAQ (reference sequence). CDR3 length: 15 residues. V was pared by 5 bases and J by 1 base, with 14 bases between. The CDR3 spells CASSPRQAENTEAFF. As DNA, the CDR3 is TGTGCCAGCAGCCCCAGGCAGGCTGAGAACACTGAAGCTTTCTTT.

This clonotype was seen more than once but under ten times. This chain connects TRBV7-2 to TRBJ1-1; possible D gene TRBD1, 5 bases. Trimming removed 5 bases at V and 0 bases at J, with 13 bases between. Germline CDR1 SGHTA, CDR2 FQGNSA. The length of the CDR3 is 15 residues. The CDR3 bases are TGTGCCAGCAGCACGCACCAGGGCCTGAACACTGAAGCTTTCTTT. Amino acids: CASSTHQGLNTEAFF.

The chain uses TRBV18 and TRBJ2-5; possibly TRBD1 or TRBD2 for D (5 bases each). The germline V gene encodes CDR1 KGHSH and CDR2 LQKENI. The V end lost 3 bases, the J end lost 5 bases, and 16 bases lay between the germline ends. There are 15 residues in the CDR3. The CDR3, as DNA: TGTGCCAGCTCACCGGGGCTAGCCGTCGCTGAGACCCAGTACTTC. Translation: CASSPGLAVAETQYF.

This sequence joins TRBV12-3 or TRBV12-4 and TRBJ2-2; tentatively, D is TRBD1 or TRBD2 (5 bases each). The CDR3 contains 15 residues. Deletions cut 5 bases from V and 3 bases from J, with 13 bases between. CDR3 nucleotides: TGTGCCAGCAGTCGCCAGGGAGTAGACACCGGGGAGCTGTTTTTT. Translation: CASSRQGVDTGELFF.

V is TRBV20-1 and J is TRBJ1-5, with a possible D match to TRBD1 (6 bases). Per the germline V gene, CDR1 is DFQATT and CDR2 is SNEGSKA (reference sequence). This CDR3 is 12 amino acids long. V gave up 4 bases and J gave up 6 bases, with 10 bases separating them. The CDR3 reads CSAKQGGQPQHF. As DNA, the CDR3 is TGCAGTGCTAAACAAGGGGGTCAGCCCCAGCATTTT.

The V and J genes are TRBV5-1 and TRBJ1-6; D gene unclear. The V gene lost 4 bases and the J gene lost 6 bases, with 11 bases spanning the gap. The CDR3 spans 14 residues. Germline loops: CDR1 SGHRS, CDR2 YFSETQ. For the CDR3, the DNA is TGCGCCAGCAGCCCATTCAGAGCTAATTCACCCCTCCACTTT. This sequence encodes CASSPFRANSPLHF.

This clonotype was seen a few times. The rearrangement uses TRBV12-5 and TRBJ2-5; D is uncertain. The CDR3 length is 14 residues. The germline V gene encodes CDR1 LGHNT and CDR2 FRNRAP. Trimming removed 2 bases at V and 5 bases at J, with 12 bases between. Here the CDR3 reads CASGLSAVRETQYF. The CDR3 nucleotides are TGTGCTAGTGGTTTGTCGGCGGTACGGGAGACCCAGTACTTC.

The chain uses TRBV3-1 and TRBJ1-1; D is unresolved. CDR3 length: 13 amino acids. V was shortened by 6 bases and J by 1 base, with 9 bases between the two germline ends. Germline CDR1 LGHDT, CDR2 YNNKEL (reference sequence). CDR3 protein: CASRMGKNTEAFF. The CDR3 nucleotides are TGTGCCAGCAGGATGGGGAAGAACACTGAAGCTTTCTTT. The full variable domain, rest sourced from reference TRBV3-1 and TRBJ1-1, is DTAVSQTPKYLVTQMGNDKSIKCEQNLGHDTMYWYKQDSKKFLKIMFSYNNKELIINETVPNRFSPKSPDKAHLNLHINSLELGDSAVYFCASRMGKNTEAFFGQGTRLTVV.

The chain's CDR3 is CSARQLGRTDTQYF. For the CDR3, the DNA is TGCAGTGCTAGACAATTGGGACGCACAGATACGCAGTATTTT. The chain employs TRBV20-1 and TRBJ2-3; tentatively, D is TRBD1 or TRBD2 (5 bases each). The ends were cut back, 2 bases at V and 1 base at J, with 10 bases in the middle. The CDR3 runs 14 residues. From germline, CDR1 is DFQATT and CDR2 SNEGSKA (reference sequence).

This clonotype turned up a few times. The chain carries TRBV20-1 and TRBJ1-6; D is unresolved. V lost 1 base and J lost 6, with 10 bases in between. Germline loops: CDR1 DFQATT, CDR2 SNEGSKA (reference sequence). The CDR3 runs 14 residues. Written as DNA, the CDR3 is TGCAGTGCTAGAGGAAAGGAGACTAATTCACCCCTCCACTTT. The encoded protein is CSARGKETNSPLHF.